The present TCR beta chain was sequenced within a study of response to subunit inactivated influenza vaccine (dated by TCRdb to the late 2010s). Regarding the complete study: Deep quantitative T cell receptor repertoire profiling was used in the study to track responses to a trivalent subunit inactivated influenza vaccine.

The research as a whole found: It was suggested by the authors that each seasonal influenza vaccination may recruit only a limited number of new T cells.

Libraries were built with RT-PCR. The listed sequencing device is Illumina HiSeq 2500. The raw public data were reprocessed by TCRdb itself: fastp quality trimming at Q25, MiXCR clonotype calling, in-frame beta chains only. Each CDR3 protein gets just one entry, which takes the most common genes and DNA from the rows behind it. The sample profile shows 550,000 to 650,000 distinct CDR3 sequences; over 9.5% of them were found once. 10% of the sample rests with the top ten. The germline V gene (reference sequence) provides CDR1 LGHDT and CDR2 YNNKEL. Trimming at the junction amounts to 0 bases on V and 10 bases on J, and the germline ends lie 10 bases apart. Including the terminal cysteine and phenylalanine, the CDR3 comprises 12 residues. The DNA shown is the 36-base CDR3, in frame from base 1. In this sample, this clonotype turned up a few times. No cognate antigen has been identified for it. The sample holds no much larger clone one base away, and base qualities are not on file.

Recombination linked TRBV3-1 to TRBJ2-7; no confident D gene assignment can be made. The sequence came from a man aged 50 to 59 who received an inactivated influenza vaccine. Donor details come from another sample of the same person, matched by shared clones. Sequenced material: PBMCs from blood, taken on the day of vaccination. The CDR3 protein sequence reads: CASSQDGGLQYF. The nucleotide sequence is given as TGTGCCAGCAGCCAAGATGGTGGGTTACAGTACTTC.